This T cell receptor beta chain was sequenced during a study of blood T cell repertoires in COVID-19. Study-level information: Sample material is recorded as cDNA or gDNA derived from T cells, B-cell-depleted T cells, or PBMCs.

Original processing methods: Estimation of nucleated cell counts was performed using reference gene primer amplification. The protocol was immunoSEQ multiplex PCR, while the TCRdb copy is restricted to in-frame clones and leaves out a portion. V and J calls and clone size are given by that table; D and trimming were obtained from the DNA. Among 280,000 or so clones listed, about 90% were seen once. Trimming removed 5 bases from V and 7 bases from J; junction bases left unmatched: 8. The CDR3 sequence is 14 residues long. Germline-derived CDR1 and CDR2 are SEHNR and FQNEAQ (reference sequence). The rearrangement links TRBV7-9 to TRBJ1-2; 9 bases are shared with TRBD1. The specimen sequenced was PBMCs or T cells enriched from blood (not recorded which). This TCR derives from a young woman with acute COVID-19. The CDR3 sequence: CASSLSTGGGGYTF. In DNA form, the CDR3 reads TGTGCCAGCAGCCTAAGTACAGGGGGCGGTGGCTACACCTTC.